Sequencing of this TCR beta chain was carried out in a study of cytomegalovirus exposure and HLA in healthy donors. V lost 0 bases, J lost 3 bases, and 1 base stayed unmatched. Germline loops: CDR1 LGHNA, CDR2 YSLEER. This CDR3 contains 15 residues. Comment on this clone: Its antigen is unknown.

PCR amplification relied on 60 Vbeta primers (plus 13 Jbeta primers). Produced via immunoSEQ multiplex PCR; TCRdb's table is partial and in-frame only. The sample includes fewer than 250,000 clones, roughly 76% of them seen just once. General observations from the study: A later analysis reported that several of the most significant clusters appeared to be linked to common viral pathogens, among them Epstein-Barr virus.

Input material: PBMCs. This TCR was recovered from a woman in her twenties or thirties in good health and CMV-seropositive. This chain links TRBV4-3 with TRBJ1-5; 8 bases agree with TRBD1. In DNA form, the CDR3 reads TGCGCCAGCAGCCAAGAACAGGGGGTCAATCAGCCCCAGCATTTT. Protein: CASSQEQGVNQPQHF.